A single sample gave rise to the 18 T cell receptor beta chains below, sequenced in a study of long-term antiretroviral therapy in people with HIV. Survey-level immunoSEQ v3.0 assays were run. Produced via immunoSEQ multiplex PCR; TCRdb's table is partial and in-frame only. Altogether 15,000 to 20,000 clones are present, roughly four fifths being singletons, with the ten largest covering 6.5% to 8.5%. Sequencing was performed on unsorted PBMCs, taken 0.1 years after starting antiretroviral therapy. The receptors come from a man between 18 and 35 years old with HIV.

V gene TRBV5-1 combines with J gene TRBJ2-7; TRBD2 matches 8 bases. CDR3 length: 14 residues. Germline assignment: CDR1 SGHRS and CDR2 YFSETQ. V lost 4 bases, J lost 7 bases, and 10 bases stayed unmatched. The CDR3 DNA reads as TGCGCCAGCAGCGTAGGCACTAGCGGCTGGGAGCAGTACTTC. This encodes CASSVGTSGWEQYF.

The DNA for the CDR3 is TGTGCCAGCAGCCCCCCAGCGGGAGGAGTAGGCTACGAGCAGTACTTC. This translates into CASSPPAGGVGYEQYF. This chain joins TRBV5-6 and TRBJ2-7; the match to TRBD2 covers 9 bases. The V segment lost 4 bases and the J segment 3 bases; nucleotides outside the gene matches: 11. Germline V gene sequence: CDR1 SGHDT, CDR2 YYEEEE. The CDR3 has 16 amino acids.

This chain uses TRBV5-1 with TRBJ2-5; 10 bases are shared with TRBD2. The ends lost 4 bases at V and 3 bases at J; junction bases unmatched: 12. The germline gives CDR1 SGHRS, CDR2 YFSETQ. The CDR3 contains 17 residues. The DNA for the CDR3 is TGCGCCAGCAGCACCGTGACTAGGCTAGCGGGGGAAGAGACCCAGTACTTC. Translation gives CASSTVTRLAGEETQYF.

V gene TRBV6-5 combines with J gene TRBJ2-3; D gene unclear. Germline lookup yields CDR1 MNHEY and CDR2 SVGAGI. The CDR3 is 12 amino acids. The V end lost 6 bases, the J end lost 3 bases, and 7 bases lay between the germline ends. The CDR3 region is CASSRTTDTQYF. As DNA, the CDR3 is TGTGCCAGCAGCCGGACGACAGATACGCAGTATTTT.

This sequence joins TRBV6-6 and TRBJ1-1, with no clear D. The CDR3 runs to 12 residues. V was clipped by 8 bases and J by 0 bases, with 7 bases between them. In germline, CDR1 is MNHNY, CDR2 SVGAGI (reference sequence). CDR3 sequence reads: CASGPVNTEAFF. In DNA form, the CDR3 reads TGTGCCAGCGGCCCGGTGAACACTGAAGCTTTCTTT.

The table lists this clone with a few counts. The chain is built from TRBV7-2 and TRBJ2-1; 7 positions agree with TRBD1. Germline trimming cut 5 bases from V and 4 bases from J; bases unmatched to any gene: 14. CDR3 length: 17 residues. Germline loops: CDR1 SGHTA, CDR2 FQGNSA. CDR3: CASSLLLTGTAYNEQFF. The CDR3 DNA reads TGTGCCAGCAGCCTCCTCCTTACCGGGACAGCATACAATGAGCAGTTCTTC.

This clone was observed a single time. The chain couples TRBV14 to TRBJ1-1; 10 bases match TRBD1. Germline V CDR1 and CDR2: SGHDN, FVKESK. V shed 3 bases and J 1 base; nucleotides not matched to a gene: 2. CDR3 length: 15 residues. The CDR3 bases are TGTGCCAGCAGCCACTGGACAGGGGGGAACACTGAAGCTTTCTTT. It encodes CASSHWTGGNTEAFF.

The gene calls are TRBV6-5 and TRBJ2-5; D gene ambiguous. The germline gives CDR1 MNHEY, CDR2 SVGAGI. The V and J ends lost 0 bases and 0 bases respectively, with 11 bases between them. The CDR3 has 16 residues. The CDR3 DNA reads TGTGCCAGCAGTTACTCGAGCTTAGCAGACCAAGAGACCCAGTACTTC. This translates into CASSYSSLADQETQYF.

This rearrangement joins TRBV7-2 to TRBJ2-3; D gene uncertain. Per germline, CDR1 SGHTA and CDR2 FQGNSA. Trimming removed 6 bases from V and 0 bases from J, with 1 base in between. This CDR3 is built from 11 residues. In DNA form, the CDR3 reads TGTGCCAGCAGAAGCACAGATACGCAGTATTTT. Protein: CASRSTDTQYF.

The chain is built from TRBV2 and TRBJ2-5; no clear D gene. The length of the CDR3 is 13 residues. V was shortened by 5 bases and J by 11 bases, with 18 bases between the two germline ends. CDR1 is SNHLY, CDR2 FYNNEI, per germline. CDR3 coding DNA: TGTGCCAGCAGTAAGGACGCAAGTTCTTTGCAGTACTTC. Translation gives CASSKDASSLQYF.

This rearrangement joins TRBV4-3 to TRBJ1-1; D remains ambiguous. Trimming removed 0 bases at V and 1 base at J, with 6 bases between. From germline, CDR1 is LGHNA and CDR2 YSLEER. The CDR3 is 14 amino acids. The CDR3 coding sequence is TGCGCCAGCAGCCAAGATGCGGGGAACACTGAAGCTTTCTTT. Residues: CASSQDAGNTEAFF.

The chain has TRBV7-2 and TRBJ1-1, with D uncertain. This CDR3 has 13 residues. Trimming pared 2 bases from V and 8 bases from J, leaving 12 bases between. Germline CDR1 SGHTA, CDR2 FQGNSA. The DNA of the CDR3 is TGTGCCAGCAGCTTAAAAGGTTCTGCCGAAGCTTTCTTT. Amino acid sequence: CASSLKGSAEAFF.

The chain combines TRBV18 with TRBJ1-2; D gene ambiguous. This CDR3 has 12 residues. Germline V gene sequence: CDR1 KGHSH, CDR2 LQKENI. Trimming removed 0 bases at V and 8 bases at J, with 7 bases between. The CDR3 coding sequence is TGTGCCAGCTCACCACCGGCGGGGGGCTACACCTTC. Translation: CASSPPAGGYTF. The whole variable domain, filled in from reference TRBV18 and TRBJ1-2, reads NAGVMQNPRHLVRRRGQEARLRCSPMKGHSHVYWYRQLPEEGLKFMVYLQKENIIDESGMPKERFSAEFPKEGPSILRIQQVVRGDSAAYFCASSPPAGGYTFGSGTRLTVV.

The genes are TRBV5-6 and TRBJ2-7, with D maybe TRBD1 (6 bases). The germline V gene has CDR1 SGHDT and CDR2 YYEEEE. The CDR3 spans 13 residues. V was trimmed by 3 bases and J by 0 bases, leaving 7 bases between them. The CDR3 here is CASSWTVSYEQYF. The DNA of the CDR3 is TGTGCCAGCAGCTGGACAGTCTCCTACGAGCAGTACTTC. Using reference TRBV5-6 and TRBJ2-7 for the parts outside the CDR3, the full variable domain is DAGVTQSPTHLIKTRGQQVTLRCSPKSGHDTVSWYQQALGQGPQFIFQYYEEEERQRGNFPDRFSGHQFPNYSSELNVNALLLGDSALYLCASSWTVSYEQYFGPGTRLTVT.

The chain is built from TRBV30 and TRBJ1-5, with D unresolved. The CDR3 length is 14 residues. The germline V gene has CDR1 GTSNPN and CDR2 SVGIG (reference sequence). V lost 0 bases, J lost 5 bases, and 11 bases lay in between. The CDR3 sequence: CAWSVPDSYQPQHF. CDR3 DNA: TGTGCCTGGAGTGTTCCGGACTCATATCAGCCCCAGCATTTT.

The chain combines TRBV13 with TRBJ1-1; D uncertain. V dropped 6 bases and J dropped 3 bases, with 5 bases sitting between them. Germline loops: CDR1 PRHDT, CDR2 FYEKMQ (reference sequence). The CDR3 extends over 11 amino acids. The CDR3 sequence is CASRADTEAFF. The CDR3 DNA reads TGTGCCAGCAGGGCGGACACTGAAGCTTTCTTT.

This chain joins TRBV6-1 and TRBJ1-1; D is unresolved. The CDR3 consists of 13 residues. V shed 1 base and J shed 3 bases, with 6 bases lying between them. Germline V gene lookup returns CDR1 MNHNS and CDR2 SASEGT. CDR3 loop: CASSEGLHTEAFF. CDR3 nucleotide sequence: TGTGCCAGCAGTGAAGGGCTTCACACTGAAGCTTTCTTT.

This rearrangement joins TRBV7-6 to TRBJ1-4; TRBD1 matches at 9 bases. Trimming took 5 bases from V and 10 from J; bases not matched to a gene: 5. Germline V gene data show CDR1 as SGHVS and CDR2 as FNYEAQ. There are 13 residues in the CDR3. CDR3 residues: CASSPGQGSKLFF. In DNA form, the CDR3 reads TGTGCCAGCAGCCCGGGACAGGGCTCAAAACTGTTTTTT.